Listed below are T cell receptor beta chains from one sample, sequenced in a study of blood T cell repertoires in COVID-19. TCRdb keeps only in-frame clones here, not all; method: immunoSEQ multiplex PCR. This repertoire shows fewer than 400,000 clones, 92% found once; its top ten account for around 20%. The sequenced material came from PBMCs or T cells enriched from blood (not recorded which). All receptors come from a woman between 25 and 40 years old who had recovered from COVID-19. Both conserved end residues are part of each CDR3. The D gene is left open where the match is weak. Rows may omit the clone size; those that give it use once, few, many or a size class.

j_gene | d_gene | v_gene | abundance | CDR3nt | CDR3aa
TRBJ2-1 | . | TRBV4-1 | many | TGCGCCAGCAGCCCCGTTCTTCGGCGGTCCTACAATGAGCAGTTCTTC | CASSPVLRRSYNEQFF
TRBJ2-1 | . | TRBV5-8 | . | TGTGCCAGCAGCGTAAACAGGGTCTACAATGAGCAGTTCTTC | CASSVNRVYNEQFF
TRBJ1-5 | . | TRBV7-2 | . | TGTGCCAGCAGCTTAGCGCTGCAGGCCCAGCCCCAGCATTTT | CASSLALQAQPQHF
TRBJ2-6 | . | TRBV4-2 | once | TGTGCCAGCAGACAGGAGGGATCTGGGGCCAACGTCCTGACTTTC | CASRQEGSGANVLTF
TRBJ2-2 | TRBD2 | TRBV7-3 | . | TGTGCCAGCAGCCAGCTAGCGGGGATCCCCGGGGAGCTGTTTTTT | CASSQLAGIPGELFF
TRBJ1-3 | TRBD1 | TRBV10-3 | . | TGTGCCATCAGTGCCCGGACAGGGGAAGGAAACACCATATATTTT | CAISARTGEGNTIYF
TRBJ1-2 | . | TRBV28 | once | TGTGCCAGCAGTTTTATTAGGTTGGAGGGGCCCTATGGCTACACCTTC | CASSFIRLEGPYGYTF
TRBJ2-7 | TRBD2 | TRBV7-2 | . | TGTGCCAGCAGCACTAGCGGGGGCTACGAGCAGTACTTC | CASSTSGGYEQYF
TRBJ1-1 | . | TRBV6-2/TRBV6-3 | . | TGTGCCAGCAGTTACGGGGGCCCTGAAGCTTTCTTT | CASSYGGPEAFF
TRBJ2-7 | . | TRBV19 | . | TGTGCCAGTAAGAGGGACACAATATCCGAGCAGTACTTC | CASKRDTISEQYF
TRBJ2-1 | TRBD2 | TRBV5-1 | . | TGCGCCAGCAGCACGGCTAGCGGGAGAAGGTACAATGAGCAGTTCTTC | CASSTASGRRYNEQFF
TRBJ2-2 | . | TRBV4-2 | . | TGTGCCAGCAGCCAAGCTATCGGGGAGCTGTTTTTT | CASSQAIGELFF
TRBJ2-7 | . | TRBV6-2/TRBV6-3 | few | TGTGCCAGCACCCCTCAGGGTCCCTACGAGCAGTACTTC | CASTPQGPYEQYF
TRBJ2-7 | TRBD1 | TRBV28 | . | TGTGCCAGCAGTCTGGGACAGGCCCAGTACTTC | CASSLGQAQYF
TRBJ2-7 | TRBD1 | TRBV18 | once | TGTGCCAGCTCACCTTGGCAGGGGGACGAGCAGTACTTC | CASSPWQGDEQYF
TRBJ2-7 | . | TRBV27 | . | TGTGCCAGCACCGCCGGCAGGGAACGGGTATACGAGCAGTACTTC | CASTAGRERVYEQYF
TRBJ1-5 | . | TRBV28 | . | TGTGCCAGCAGAGGCGGGCTCAATCAGCCCCAGCATTTT | CASRGGLNQPQHF
TRBJ2-1 | . | TRBV5-6 | . | TGTGCCAGCACCCCGTCCCCTTTGAGCTACAATGAGCAGTTCTTC | CASTPSPLSYNEQFF
TRBJ1-3 | TRBD1 | TRBV5-1 | . | TGCGCCAGCAGCCCGGGGACAGACTCTGGAAACACCATATATTTT | CASSPGTDSGNTIYF
TRBJ2-7 | TRBD2 | TRBV7-3 | few | TGTGCCAGCAGCCCCGGGCTAGCGGGAGAGGAGCAGTACTTC | CASSPGLAGEEQYF
TRBJ1-1 | . | TRBV7-2 | . | TGTGCCAGCAGCTTAGACAGGGACACTGAAGCTTTCTTT | CASSLDRDTEAFF
TRBJ2-1 | TRBD2 | TRBV11-2 | . | TGTGCCAGCAGCTTACGGTCAGGCCAGCGGGGGTACAATGAGCAGTTCTTC | CASSLRSGQRGYNEQFF
TRBJ2-1 | TRBD2 | TRBV4-2 | . | TGTGCCAGCAGCCCGAGCGGGAGCTCCTACAATGAGCAGTTCTTC | CASSPSGSSYNEQFF
TRBJ2-1 | TRBD2 | TRBV13 | . | TGTGCCAGCAGCCAAAGGACTAGCCGAGCCCGGCCCTCCTACAATGAGCAGTTCTTC | CASSQRTSRARPSYNEQFF
TRBJ2-1 | TRBD2 | TRBV5-4 | once | TGTGCCAGCAGCTTGTCGGCGGGGGGAGAATATGAGCAGTTCTTC | CASSLSAGGEYEQFF
TRBJ2-1 | TRBD1 | TRBV29-1 | . | TGCAGCGCTGTTCTGGACAGGGTTGGAGAGCAGTTCTTC | CSAVLDRVGEQFF
TRBJ1-1 | . | TRBV12-3/TRBV12-4 | . | TGTGCCAGCCGGGGAGACACTGAAGCTTTCTTT | CASRGDTEAFF
TRBJ2-7 | . | TRBV29-1 | once | TGCAGCGTTGAGCAGACATACAATGTGGGCGAGCAGTACTTC | CSVEQTYNVGEQYF
TRBJ2-1 | TRBD2 | TRBV7-3 | . | TGTGCCAGCAGCTTAGGGGCGGGAGGGGCCTACAATGAGCAGTTCTTC | CASSLGAGGAYNEQFF
TRBJ1-2 | TRBD1 | TRBV28 | once | TGTGCCAGCAGTTTTGAGGGGGCATGGAACTATGGCTACACCTTC | CASSFEGAWNYGYTF
TRBJ1-2 | . | TRBV9 | . | TGTGCCAGCAGCGTAGAGCCGGCGGAGGTGGGCTACACCTTC | CASSVEPAEVGYTF
TRBJ2-3 | . | TRBV5-4 | . | TGTGCCAGCAGCTTGCAGGGGCCGAGCACAGATACGCAGTATTTT | CASSLQGPSTDTQYF
TRBJ1-3 | . | TRBV19 | once | TGTGCCAGTAGACAGAACATCAACTCTGGAAACACCATATATTTT | CASRQNINSGNTIYF
TRBJ1-5 | . | TRBV6-2/TRBV6-3 | . | TGTGCCAGCAGTTACGCGGGGAGCCCTCTCGGACAGCCCCAGCATTTT | CASSYAGSPLGQPQHF
TRBJ2-1 | TRBD2 | TRBV7-8 | . | TGTGCCAGCAGTTTTCTAGCGGGGTTTTCCTACAATGAGCAGTTCTTC | CASSFLAGFSYNEQFF
TRBJ2-7 | . | TRBV27 | . | TGTGCCAGCAGTTCACTGTTTCAGGCCGGCTACGAGCAGTACTTC | CASSSLFQAGYEQYF
TRBJ2-7 | . | TRBV13 | . | TGTGCCAGCAGCTTAAGGGGGACGGTCTACGAGCAGTACTTC | CASSLRGTVYEQYF
TRBJ1-5 | . | TRBV7-8 | . | TGTGCCAGCAGCTTAGTTGAAGGGGAAAACCAGCCCCAGCATTTT | CASSLVEGENQPQHF
TRBJ1-5 | TRBD1 | TRBV7-2 | . | TGTGCCAGCAGCGACCGGGACAGGGGGCTCAATCAGCCCCAGCATTTT | CASSDRDRGLNQPQHF
TRBJ2-7 | . | TRBV28 | . | TGTGCCATCCAACGACTCGGGGCTAGCGCCGAGCAGTACTTC | CAIQRLGASAEQYF
TRBJ2-3 | . | TRBV6-5 | . | TGTGCCAGCAGTTATTCGGGGACAGATACGCAGTATTTT | CASSYSGTDTQYF
TRBJ2-3 | TRBD2 | TRBV5-1 | . | TGCGCCAGCAGCTTGTTTGGCGGGGGGCTCAGCACAGATACGCAGTATTTT | CASSLFGGGLSTDTQYF
TRBJ2-7 | . | TRBV27 | . | TGTGCCAGCAGTTGGGGGACAAACTCCTACGAGCAGTACTTC | CASSWGTNSYEQYF
TRBJ1-2 | . | TRBV7-2 | . | TGTGCCAGCAGCTTGGGAGATTCCTATGGCTACACCTTC | CASSLGDSYGYTF
TRBJ2-7 | TRBD2 | TRBV7-3 | . | TGTGCCAGCAGCCCACAAGGCGGGGGAGGTGGTGAGCAGTACTTC | CASSPQGGGGGEQYF
TRBJ1-5 | TRBD1 | TRBV5-1 | . | TGCGCCAGCAGCTTGAAGGCCCGGACAGGGGGTGTTAGCGATCAGCCCCAGCATTTT | CASSLKARTGGVSDQPQHF
TRBJ1-2 | TRBD1 | TRBV12-3/TRBV12-4 | . | TGTGCCACCATGCGGGGACAGGGAGATGGCTACACCTTC | CATMRGQGDGYTF
TRBJ2-1 | . | TRBV18 | . | TGTGCCAGCTCTCCTTTTGCGGGAGAGCAGTTCTTC | CASSPFAGEQFF
TRBJ1-1 | . | TRBV12-3/TRBV12-4 | . | TGTGCCAGCAGTCTACAGGTTAACACTGAAGCTTTCTTT | CASSLQVNTEAFF
TRBJ2-2 | . | TRBV7-9 | . | TGTGCCAGCAGCTTCTTACGGGACGGGGAGCTGTTTTTT | CASSFLRDGELFF